The 21 T cell receptor beta chains below come from one sample, sequenced in a study of Graves' ophthalmopathy and Graves' hyperthyroidism. CDR3 regions of TCR beta were amplified from RNA transcripts. Second-round multiplex PCR came after a first-round RT-PCR that employed HTBI primers. TCRdb recomputed calls from the multiplex PCR reads with MiXCR, one row per CDR3 protein. This table has 600,000 to 700,000 distinct CDR3 sequences, about 41% appearing once. Sequenced input: peripheral blood. These receptors were collected from an adult man with Graves' ophthalmopathy.

This clonotype was observed a single time. At one boundary the junction diverges from the germline segment, which might be a read error. The chain employs TRBV5-1 and TRBJ1-2, with TRBD1 as a possible D gene (5 bases). This CDR3 is 13 amino acids long. Germline lookup yields CDR1 SGHRS and CDR2 YFSETQ. CDR3 sequence (DNA): TGTGCCAGCAGGCCTTTCGGGGGCTATGGCTACACCTTC. It encodes CASRPFGGYGYTF.

As concerns this clonotype: The junction shows a germline mismatch at one end, possibly a read error. Here the CDR3 DNA reads TGTGCCAGCAGCTTAACAGGGGGTTTGTTCTTC. Translation: CASSLTGGLFF. V usage is TRBV7-2 and J usage is TRBJ2-5, with 8 bases identical to TRBD1. This CDR3 region has 11 residues. The V gene's germline CDR1 is SGHTA and CDR2 FQGNSA.

The chain joins TRBV20-1 to TRBJ1-1; D unclear. V lost 1 base to trimming and J lost 5 bases, with 14 bases between them. This CDR3 is built from 14 residues. Germline lookup yields CDR1 DFQATT and CDR2 SNEGSKA (reference sequence). The CDR3 DNA is TGCAGTGCTAGAGTCGGGAGTGGATGGACTGAAGCTTTCTTT. Translating it yields CSARVGSGWTEAFF.

In the case of this clonotype: This may be a read error, as it is one base from a much larger clone. The V and J genes are TRBV9 and TRBJ2-7, with TRBD2 as a possible D gene (6 bases). In germline, CDR1 is SGDLS, CDR2 YYNGEE. The CDR3 sequence is 15 residues long. The CDR3 DNA sequence: TGTGCCAGCAGCCAAGAACCAGCGGGCGCCTACGAGCAGAACTTC. Translated, it gives CASSQEPAGAYEQNF.

This clonotype has just one count. This may arise from a read error, as a much more abundant clone is one base away. The gene calls are TRBV7-2 and TRBJ2-3, with D unclear. This CDR3 has 14 residues. Germline values: CDR1 SGHTA, CDR2 FQGNSA. V lost 6 bases and J 3 bases, leaving 13 bases between the germline ends. CDR3 bases: TGTGCCAGCAGTGGATATGGCGGAACAGATACGCAGTATTTT. Translating gives CASSGYGGTDTQYF.

This clonotype was found many times. This chain joins TRBV4-1 and TRBJ2-7; 10 bases align to TRBD2. CDR1 is MGHRA, CDR2 YSYEKL, per germline. The CDR3 contains 15 residues. The V and J ends lost 4 bases and 2 bases, in that order; junction bases with no gene match: 5. The CDR3 sequence: CASSPVAGGTYEQYF. The CDR3 DNA reads TGCGCCAGCAGCCCCGTAGCGGGAGGAACCTACGAGCAGTACTTC.

The chain is built from TRBV19 and TRBJ1-4; D unresolved. Trimming cost V 11 bases and J 13 bases, with 23 bases left between them. Germline values: CDR1 LNHDA, CDR2 SQIVND (reference sequence). The CDR3 length is 13 residues. The CDR3 loop is CAWSPNNPNLLFF. CDR3 DNA: TGTGCCTGGAGTCCAAACAACCCAAACCTACTGTTTTTT.

The chain carries TRBV19 and TRBJ2-7; 10 bases line up with TRBD1. V lost 6 bases and J lost 3; bases outside the gene matches: 8. CDR3 size: 15 residues. Germline CDR1 LNHDA, CDR2 SQIVND (reference sequence). The CDR3 DNA sequence: TGTGCCAGTAGCCACCCCGGGACAGGGGACTACGAGCAGTACTTC. Its protein is CASSHPGTGDYEQYF.

The chain is built from TRBV2 and TRBJ2-7; 7 nucleotides line up with TRBD2. V lost 5 bases and J lost 5; bases outside the gene matches: 15. CDR1 SNHLY and CDR2 FYNNEI come from the germline V gene. The length of the CDR3 is 16 residues. CDR3 sequence: CASSLSGGSPVDEQYF. Written as DNA, the CDR3 is TGTGCCAGCAGTTTATCGGGGGGATCGCCCGTGGACGAGCAGTACTTC.

This clonotype was seen ten or more times. The genes are TRBV7-3 and TRBJ2-7; maybe TRBD1 (6 bases). Trimming left V 2 bases short and J 6 bases short, with 11 bases between. Germline V gene data show CDR1 as SGHTA and CDR2 as FQGTGA. CDR3 size: 13 residues. The CDR3 protein is CASSLGGGSEQYF. The CDR3 nucleotides are TGTGCCAGCAGCTTAGGTGGGGGCAGCGAGCAGTACTTC.

This clonotype was picked up many times. The chain is built from TRBV7-8 and TRBJ2-7; tentatively, D is TRBD1 or TRBD2 (5 bases each). V was cut by 6 bases and J by 1 base, with 13 bases left in between. The CDR3 is 14 residues long. Germline V CDR1 and CDR2: SGHVS, FQNEAQ. The CDR3: CASRLRDQSYEQYF. The DNA for the CDR3 is TGTGCCAGCAGACTAAGGGACCAATCCTACGAGCAGTACTTC.

This clonotype occurred many times. The CDR3 nucleotides read TGTGCCAGCAGTTTGTTGGAGGTAGGCGAGCAGTACTTC. It specifies CASSLLEVGEQYF. The chain couples TRBV12-3 or TRBV12-4 to TRBJ2-7; perhaps TRBD2 as D (5 bases). The CDR3 covers 13 residues. V gave up 3 bases and J gave up 6 bases, with 12 bases separating them.

Turning to this clonotype: The junction differs from germline at one of its ends, possibly a read error. The chain employs TRBV12-3 or TRBV12-4 and TRBJ2-2, with 9 positions matching TRBD1. The CDR3 extends over 18 amino acids. CDR3 nucleotide sequence: TGTGCCAGCAGTTTAGCGGGACAGGGTACCTGGGGCACCGGGGAGCTGGTTTTT. Translated: CASSLAGQGTWGTGELVF.

V gene TRBV29-1 combines with J gene TRBJ1-1; D gene ambiguous. The germline V and J ends were trimmed by 6 bases and 10 bases, with 15 bases remaining between them. This CDR3 comprises 11 residues. Germline-derived CDR1 and CDR2 are SQVTM and ANQGSEA. The DNA of the CDR3 is TGCAGCGTAGAGGAGGGCCGAGGAGCTTTCTTT. Its protein product is CSVEEGRGAFF.

The sample holds many counts of this clonotype. The chain uses TRBV10-3 and TRBJ1-6; D is ambiguous. Trimming removed 10 bases from V and 5 bases from J, with 18 bases in between. Germline loops: CDR1 ENHRY, CDR2 SYGVKD. This CDR3 region has 15 residues. CDR3 loop: CATPPEGYDNSPLHF. In DNA form, the CDR3 reads TGTGCCACCCCGCCGGAGGGCTATGATAATTCACCCCTCCACTTT.

V usage is TRBV29-1 and J usage is TRBJ1-2; a weak D match, TRBD1 (5 bases). The CDR3 extends over 14 amino acids. Trimming removed 4 bases at V and 8 bases at J, with 20 bases between. Looked up from germline, CDR1 is SQVTM and CDR2 is ANQGSEA. CDR3 bases: TGCAGCGTTGGATCCGGGACTAGCGGGGAGGGCTACACCTTC. Amino acids: CSVGSGTSGEGYTF. The full variable domain, rest sourced from reference TRBV29-1 and TRBJ1-2, is SAVISQKPSRDICQRGTSLTIQCQVDSQVTMMFWYRQQPGQSLTLIATANQGSEATYESGFVIDKFPISRPNLTFSTLTVSNMSPEDSSIYLCSVGSGTSGEGYTFGSGTRLTVV.

This clonotype has a count of ten or more. The chain couples TRBV10-3 to TRBJ1-4; 7 bases agree with TRBD1. CDR1 is ENHRY, CDR2 SYGVKD, per germline. This CDR3 comprises 13 residues. Losses at the gene ends were 11 bases for V and 4 bases for J; bases not matched to a gene: 7. CDR3 amino acids: CASRDSNNEKLFF. The DNA for the CDR3 is TGTGCCTCCCGGGACAGTAATAATGAAAAACTGTTTTTT.

This clonotype was counted many times. The V call is TRBV7-2, the J call TRBJ2-5; D may be TRBD1 (5 bases). Trimming removed 8 bases at V and 1 base at J, with 17 bases between. The CDR3 is made up of 15 amino acids. CDR1 SGHTA and CDR2 FQGNSA come from the germline V gene. CDR3 sequence: CASGSGLSFQETQYF. CDR3 nucleotide sequence: TGTGCCAGCGGGTCAGGGCTTAGTTTCCAAGAGACCCAGTACTTC. The entire variable domain, with the rest obtained from reference TRBV7-2 and TRBJ2-5, is as follows: GAGVSQSPSNKVTEKGKDVELRCDPISGHTALYWYRQSLGQGLEFLIYFQGNSAPDKSGLPSDRFSAERTGGSVSTLTIQRTQQEDSAVYLCASGSGLSFQETQYFGPGTRLLVL.

This chain joins TRBV5-1 and TRBJ1-6, with 7 bases fitting TRBD1. CDR1 and CDR2 from the germline V gene are SGHRS and YFSETQ. CDR3 length: 17 residues. Unmatched junction bases numbered 10, after V lost 0 bases and J lost 7 bases. CDR3 in amino acids: CASSLGTGLFSNSPLHF. The CDR3 DNA sequence: TGCGCCAGCAGCTTGGGGACAGGCCTTTTTAGCAATTCACCCCTCCACTTT.

The chain has TRBV9 and TRBJ1-2; TRBD1 is a possible D gene (5 bases). The ends were cut back, 0 bases at V and 9 bases at J, with 6 bases in the middle. CDR1 is SGDLS and CDR2 is YYNGEE in the germline V gene. The CDR3 has 11 amino acids. The CDR3 sequence is CASSVGGSYTF. The CDR3 bases are TGTGCCAGCAGCGTAGGGGGGAGCTACACCTTC.

The V and J genes are TRBV10-2 and TRBJ2-3; 11 nucleotides line up with TRBD2. The CDR3 spans 16 residues. Germline assignment: CDR1 WSHSY and CDR2 SAAADI. V lost 6 bases to trimming and J lost 5 bases; unmatched junction nucleotides: 10. CDR3 coding DNA: TGCGCCAGCAGAGGTACTAGCGGGGGAGGGCGAGATACGCAGTATTTT. Protein sequence: CASRGTSGGGRDTQYF.